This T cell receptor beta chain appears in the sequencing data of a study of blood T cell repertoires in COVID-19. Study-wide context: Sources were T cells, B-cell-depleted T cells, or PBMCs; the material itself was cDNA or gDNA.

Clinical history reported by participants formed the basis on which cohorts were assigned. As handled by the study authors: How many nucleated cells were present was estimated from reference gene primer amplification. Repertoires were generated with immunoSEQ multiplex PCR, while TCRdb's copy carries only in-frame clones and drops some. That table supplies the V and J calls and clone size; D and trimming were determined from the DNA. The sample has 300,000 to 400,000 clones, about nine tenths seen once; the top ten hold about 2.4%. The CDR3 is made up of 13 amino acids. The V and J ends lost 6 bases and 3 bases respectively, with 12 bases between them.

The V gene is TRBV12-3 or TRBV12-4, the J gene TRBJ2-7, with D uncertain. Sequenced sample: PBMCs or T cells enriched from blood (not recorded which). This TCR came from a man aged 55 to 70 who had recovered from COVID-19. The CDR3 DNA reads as TGTGCCAGCAGGCGAGACTCCAACTACGAGCAGTACTTC. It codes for CASRRDSNYEQYF.